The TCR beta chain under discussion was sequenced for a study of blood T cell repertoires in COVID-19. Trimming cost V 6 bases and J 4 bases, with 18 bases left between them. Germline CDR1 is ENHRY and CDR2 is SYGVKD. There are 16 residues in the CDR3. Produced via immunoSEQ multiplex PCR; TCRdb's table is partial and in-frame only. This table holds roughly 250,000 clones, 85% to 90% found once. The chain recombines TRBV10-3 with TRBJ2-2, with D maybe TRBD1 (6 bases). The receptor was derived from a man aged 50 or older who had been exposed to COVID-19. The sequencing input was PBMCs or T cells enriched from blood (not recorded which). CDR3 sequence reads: CAISYLQGRSTGELFF. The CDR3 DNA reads TGTGCCATCAGCTATTTACAGGGAAGGAGCACCGGGGAGCTGTTTTTT.